This T cell receptor (beta chain) was identified during a study of blood T cell repertoires in COVID-19. The overall study: The United States, Italy and Spain were the sources of the acute and convalescent COVID-19 samples. From T cells, B-cell-depleted T cells, or PBMCs came the material, which was cDNA or gDNA.

In the original processing: Estimated nucleated cell counts came from reference gene primer amplification. Libraries were prepared by immunoSEQ multiplex PCR; TCRdb keeps only in-frame clonotypes and omits some of them. V and J calls and clone size are copied from that table; D and trimming were computed from the DNA. Of tens of thousands of clones in the sample, 91% were seen once. V lost 6 bases and J lost 5; bases outside the gene matches: 3. The CDR3 extends over 14 amino acids. The germline CDR1 and CDR2 sequences are SEHNR and FQNEAQ (reference sequence). Sequencing used peripheral blood. The chain uses TRBV7-9 and TRBJ2-1; 11 bases fit TRBD1. The TCR originated in a man in his sixties with acute or convalescent COVID-19. This CDR3 is CASRAGQGDNEQFF. The CDR3 DNA reads as TGTGCCAGCAGGGCGGGACAGGGGGACAATGAGCAGTTCTTC.